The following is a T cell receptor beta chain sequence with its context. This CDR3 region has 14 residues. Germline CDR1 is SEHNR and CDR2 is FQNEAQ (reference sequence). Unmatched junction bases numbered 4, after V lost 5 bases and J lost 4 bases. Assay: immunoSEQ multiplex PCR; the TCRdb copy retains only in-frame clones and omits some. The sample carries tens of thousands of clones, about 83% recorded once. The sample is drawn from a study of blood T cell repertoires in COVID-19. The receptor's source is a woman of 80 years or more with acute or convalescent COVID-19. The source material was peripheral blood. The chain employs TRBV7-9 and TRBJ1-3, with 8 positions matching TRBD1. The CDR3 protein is CASSRTGSGNTIYF. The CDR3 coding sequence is TGTGCCAGCAGCCGGACAGGGTCCGGAAACACCATATATTTT.